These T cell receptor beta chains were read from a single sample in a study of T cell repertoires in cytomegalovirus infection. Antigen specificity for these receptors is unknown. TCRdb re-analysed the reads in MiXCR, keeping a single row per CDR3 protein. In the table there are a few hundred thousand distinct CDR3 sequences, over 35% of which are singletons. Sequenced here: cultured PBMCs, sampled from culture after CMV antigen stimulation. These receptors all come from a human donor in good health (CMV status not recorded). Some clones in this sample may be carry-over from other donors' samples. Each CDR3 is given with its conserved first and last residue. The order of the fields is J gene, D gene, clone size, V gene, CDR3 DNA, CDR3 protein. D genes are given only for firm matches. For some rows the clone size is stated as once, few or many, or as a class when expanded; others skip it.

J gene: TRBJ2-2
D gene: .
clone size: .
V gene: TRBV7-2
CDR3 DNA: TGTGCCATCGCCGAAAGGTTTGGGACCGGGGAGCTGTTTTTT
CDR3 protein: CAIAERFGTGELFF

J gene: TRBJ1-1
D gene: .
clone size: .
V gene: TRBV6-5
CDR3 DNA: TGTGCCAGCAGTTACTCGCTTGGGAGGGGCACTGAAGCTTTCTTT
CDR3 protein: CASSYSLGRGTEAFF

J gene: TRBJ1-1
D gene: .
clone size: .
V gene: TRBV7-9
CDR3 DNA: TGTGCCAGCAGCTTAGCGAGGGGGTTCGGTGAAGCTTTCTTT
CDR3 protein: CASSLARGFGEAFF

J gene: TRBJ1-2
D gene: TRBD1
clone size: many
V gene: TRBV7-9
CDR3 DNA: TGTGCCAGCAGCCTGACCCGGGACAGCCTTGGGCCTGGCTACACCTTC
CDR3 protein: CASSLTRDSLGPGYTF

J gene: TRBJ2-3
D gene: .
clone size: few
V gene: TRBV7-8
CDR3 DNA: TGTGCCAGCAGCTTAGTCTGGGACGGCGATCCTAGCACAGATACGCAGTATTTT
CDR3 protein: CASSLVWDGDPSTDTQYF

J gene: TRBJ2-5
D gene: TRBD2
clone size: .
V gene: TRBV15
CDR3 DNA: TGTGCCACCAGCGCCCCACGGGAGGGCCGAGAGACCCAGTACTTC
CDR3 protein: CATSAPREGRETQYF

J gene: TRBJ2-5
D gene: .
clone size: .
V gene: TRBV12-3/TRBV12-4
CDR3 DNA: TGTGCCAGCAGTTTTCGCGGCGATGATGGAGAGACCCAGTACTTC
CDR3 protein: CASSFRGDDGETQYF

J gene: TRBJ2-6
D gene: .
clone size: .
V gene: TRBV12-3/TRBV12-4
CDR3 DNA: TGTGCCAGCAGTTCCCGACAGCCCGGGGCCAACGTCCTGACTTTC
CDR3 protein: CASSSRQPGANVLTF

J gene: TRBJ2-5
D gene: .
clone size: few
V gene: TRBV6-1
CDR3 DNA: TGTGCCACTGCGGAAGCCTCCGAGACCCAGTACTTC
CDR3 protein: CATAEASETQYF

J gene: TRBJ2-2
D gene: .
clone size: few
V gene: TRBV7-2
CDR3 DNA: TGTGCCAGCAGCCAGGGACTCCAAGGCCCCGGGGAGCTGTTTTTT
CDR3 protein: CASSQGLQGPGELFF

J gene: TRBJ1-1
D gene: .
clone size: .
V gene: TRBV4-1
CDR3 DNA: TGCGCCAGCAGCCAATTCCAGAGGAACACTGAAGCTTTCTTT
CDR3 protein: CASSQFQRNTEAFF

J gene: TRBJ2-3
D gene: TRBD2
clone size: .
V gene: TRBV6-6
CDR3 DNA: TGTGCCAGCAGTTCCTGGGACGGGACTAGCGGGACTAGCACAGATACGCAGTATTTT
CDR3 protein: CASSSWDGTSGTSTDTQYF

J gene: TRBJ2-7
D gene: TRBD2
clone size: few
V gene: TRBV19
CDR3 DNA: TGTGCCAGTAGGCCGGGGCGGGGGAGCTCCTACGAGCAGTACTTC
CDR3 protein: CASRPGRGSSYEQYF

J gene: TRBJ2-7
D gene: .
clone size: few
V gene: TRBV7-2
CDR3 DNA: TGTGCCAGCAGCTTAGACGGGACAAACACCTACGAGCAGTACTTC
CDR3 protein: CASSLDGTNTYEQYF

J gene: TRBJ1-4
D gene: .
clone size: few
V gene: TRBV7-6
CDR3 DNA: TGTGCCAGCAGCTTTAGCCCAAGAGAGGGTCTGTTTTTT
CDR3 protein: CASSFSPREGLFF

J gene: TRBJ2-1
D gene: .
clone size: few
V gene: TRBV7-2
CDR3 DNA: TGTGCCAGCAGCTTAGGCTCGAACACCTACAATGAGCAGTTCTTC
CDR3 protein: CASSLGSNTYNEQFF

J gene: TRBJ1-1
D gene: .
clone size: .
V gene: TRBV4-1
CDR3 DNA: TGCGCCAGCAGCCAAGATCGAGGGCTTTGGGTCAACACTGAAGCTTTCTTT
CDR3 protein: CASSQDRGLWVNTEAFF

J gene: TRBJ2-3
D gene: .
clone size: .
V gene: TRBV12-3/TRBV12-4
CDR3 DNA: TGTGCCAGCAGTGTACCCTTGGGACACGGACTTAATACGCAGTATTTT
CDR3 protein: CASSVPLGHGLNTQYF

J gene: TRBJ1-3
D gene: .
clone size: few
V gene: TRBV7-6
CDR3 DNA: TGTGCCAGGAAAGGGAGGCCTAACTCTGGAAACACCATATATTTT
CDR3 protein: CARKGRPNSGNTIYF

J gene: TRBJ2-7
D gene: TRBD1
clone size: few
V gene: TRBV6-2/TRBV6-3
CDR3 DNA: TGTGCCAGCAGTTCGGGACAGGTGTTCCGTCTCGAGCAGTACTTC
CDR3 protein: CASSSGQVFRLEQYF

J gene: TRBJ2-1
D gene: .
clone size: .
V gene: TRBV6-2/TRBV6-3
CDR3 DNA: TGTGCCAGCAGTTACGCCGGGGGCAGTGAGCAGTTCTTC
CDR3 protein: CASSYAGGSEQFF

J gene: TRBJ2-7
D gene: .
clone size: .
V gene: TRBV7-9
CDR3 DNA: TGTGCCAGCAGCCGATCCGGGCGGTACGAGCAGTACTTC
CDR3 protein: CASSRSGRYEQYF

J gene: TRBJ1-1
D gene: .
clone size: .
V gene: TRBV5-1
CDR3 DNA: TGCGCCAGCAGCTTGGGGGGGCAGCTAACTGAAGCTTTCTTT
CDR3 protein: CASSLGGQLTEAFF

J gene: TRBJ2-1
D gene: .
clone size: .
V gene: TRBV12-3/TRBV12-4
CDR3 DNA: TGTGCCAGCGAGGGCACGACAGGGACTAATGAGCAGTTCTTC
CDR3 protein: CASEGTTGTNEQFF

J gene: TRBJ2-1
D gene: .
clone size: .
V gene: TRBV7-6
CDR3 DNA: TGTGCCAGCAGCTTGACCCATGAGCAGTTCTTC
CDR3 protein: CASSLTHEQFF

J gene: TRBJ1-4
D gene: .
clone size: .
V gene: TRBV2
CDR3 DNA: TGTGCCAGCAGTACCCGGGACCTGCAGTTTTTT
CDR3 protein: CASSTRDLQFF

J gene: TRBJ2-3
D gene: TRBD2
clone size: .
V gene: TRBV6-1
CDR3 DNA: TGTGCCAGCAGTGAACAGCGGGGGGGCCCGTATACGCAGTATTTT
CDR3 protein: CASSEQRGGPYTQYF

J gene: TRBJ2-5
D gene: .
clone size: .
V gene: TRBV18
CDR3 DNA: TGTGCCAGCTCCACTGGAGGTTTAGGCGAGACCCAGTACTTC
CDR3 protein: CASSTGGLGETQYF

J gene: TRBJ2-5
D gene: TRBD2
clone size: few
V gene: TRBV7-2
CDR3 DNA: TGTGCCAGCAGCCGAATAGCGGGGGGAGAGACCCAGTACTTC
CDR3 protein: CASSRIAGGETQYF

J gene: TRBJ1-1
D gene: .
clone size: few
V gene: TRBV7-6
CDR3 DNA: TGTGCCAGCAGCTTTGTCAACCTGAGACTAGGTAGGGGGGGGAGCACTGAAGCTTTCTTT
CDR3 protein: CASSFVNLRLGRGGSTEAFF

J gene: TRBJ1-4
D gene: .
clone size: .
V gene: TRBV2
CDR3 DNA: TGTGCCAGCAGAACAGCCGTAGCTAATGAAAAACTGTTTTTT
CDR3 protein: CASRTAVANEKLFF

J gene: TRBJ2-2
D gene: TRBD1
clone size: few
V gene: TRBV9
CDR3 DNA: TGTGCCAGCAGCCCCCGGGACAGGGGGAACACCGGGGAGCTGTTTTTT
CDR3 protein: CASSPRDRGNTGELFF

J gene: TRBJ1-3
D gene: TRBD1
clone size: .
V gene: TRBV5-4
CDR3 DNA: TGTGCCAGCAGCTCGACAGGGGGTGGTGGAAACACCATATATTTT
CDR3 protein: CASSSTGGGGNTIYF

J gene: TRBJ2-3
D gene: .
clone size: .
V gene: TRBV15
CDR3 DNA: TGTGCCACCAGCAGAGATCGGGGCAGGCGTAGCACAGATACGCAGTATTTT
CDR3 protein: CATSRDRGRRSTDTQYF

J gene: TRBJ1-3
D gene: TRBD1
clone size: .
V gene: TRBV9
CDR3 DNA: TGTGCCAGCAGCCTACGATCGACAGGGACGAACACCATATATTTT
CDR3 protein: CASSLRSTGTNTIYF

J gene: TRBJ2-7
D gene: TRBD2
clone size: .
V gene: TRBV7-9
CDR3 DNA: TGTGCCAGCAGCTTCGGGGGGGCCCTTTACGAGCAGTACTTC
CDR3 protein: CASSFGGALYEQYF

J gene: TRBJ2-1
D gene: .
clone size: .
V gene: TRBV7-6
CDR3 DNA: TGTGCCAGCAGCCCTCCGATTGCTGAGCAGTTCTTC
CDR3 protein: CASSPPIAEQFF

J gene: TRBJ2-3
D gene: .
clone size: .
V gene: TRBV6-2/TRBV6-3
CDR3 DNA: TGTGCCAGCAGTTACTCGGGAAGAACTAGCACAGATACGCAGTATTTT
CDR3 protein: CASSYSGRTSTDTQYF

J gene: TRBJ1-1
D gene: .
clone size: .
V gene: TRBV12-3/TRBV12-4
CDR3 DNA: TGTGCCAGCAGTTTGCTACAAACAAGTACTGAAGCTTTCTTT
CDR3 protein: CASSLLQTSTEAFF

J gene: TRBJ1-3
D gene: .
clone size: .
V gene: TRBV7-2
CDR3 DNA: TGTGCCAGCAGCTTAGGGATTCTTTCTGGAAACACCATATATTTT
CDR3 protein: CASSLGILSGNTIYF